These 5 T cell receptor beta chains originate from one sample sequenced in a study of T-cell reconstitution after alpha-beta-depleted transplantation in children. Unique molecular identifiers featured in how the TCRbeta library was prepared. A single record per CDR3 protein comes from TCRdb applying MiXCR to the PCR reads. There are 500,000 to 750,000 distinct CDR3 sequences in the sample; 10% to 15% occur only once, and around 2.2% lies in the top ten. The specimen comprised PBMCs, mostly from graft donor cells, sampled 360 days after TCRalphabeta/CD19-depleted stem cell transplant. The receptors stem from a male patient between 10 and 17 years old who had a stem cell transplant for acute myeloid leukemia, so the T cells may come from the graft donor.

This clonotype came up many times. This chain joins TRBV29-1 and TRBJ2-6; D unresolved. CDR3 size: 12 residues. The germline gives CDR1 SQVTM, CDR2 ANQGSEA. Between the trimmed V and J ends, which lost 2 bases and 1 base, there was a span of 0 bases. The CDR3 DNA reads as TGCAGCGTTGAATCTGGGGCCAACGTCCTGACTTTC. It translates to CSVESGANVLTF.

This clonotype came up a few times. The chain recombines TRBV27 with TRBJ2-7; TRBD1 matches 9 bases. CDR1 and CDR2 from the germline V gene are MNHEY and SMNVEV (reference sequence). V gave up 6 bases and J gave up 4 bases; unmatched junction bases: 7. The length of the CDR3 is 14 residues. The CDR3: CASRTGGGPYEQYF. The CDR3 DNA follows: TGTGCCAGCAGGACAGGGGGGGGTCCTTACGAGCAGTACTTC.

The chain employs TRBV4-2 and TRBJ1-4, with a weak D call TRBD1 (5 bases). V was clipped by 5 bases and J by 4 bases, with 20 bases between them. From germline, CDR1 is LGHNA and CDR2 YNFKEQ. The CDR3 covers 17 residues. In DNA form, the CDR3 reads TGTGCCAGCAGCACCGGATCACAGGCCCTCCTTAATGAAAAACTGTTTTTT. It specifies CASSTGSQALLNEKLFF.

This clonotype showed up just a few times. The chain joins TRBV12-3 or TRBV12-4 to TRBJ2-7; 7 positions agree with TRBD2. The CDR3 sequence is 13 residues long. Germline trimming cut 6 bases from V and 9 bases from J; bases unmatched to any gene: 11. The CDR3 spells CASRQTNGGWQYF. The CDR3 region has the DNA TGTGCCAGCAGGCAGACCAACGGGGGGTGGCAGTACTTC.

Comment on this clonotype: One end of the junction is discordant with germline, which a read error may explain. The chain is built from TRBV6-2 or TRBV6-3 and TRBJ2-7; 10 bases map to TRBD2. The CDR3 runs 16 residues. CDR1 and CDR2 (germline): MNHEY, SVGEGT. The CDR3 loop is CASSYSRGSSGTSEDF. CDR3 sequence (DNA): TGTGCCAGCAGTTACTCGAGGGGCAGCTCCGGGACTAGCGAAGATTTC.